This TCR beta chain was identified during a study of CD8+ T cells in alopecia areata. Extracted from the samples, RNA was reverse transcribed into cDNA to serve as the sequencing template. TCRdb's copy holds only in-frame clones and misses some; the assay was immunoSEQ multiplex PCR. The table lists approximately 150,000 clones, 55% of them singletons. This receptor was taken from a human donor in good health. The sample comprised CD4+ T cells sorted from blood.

CDR3 bases: TGCGCCAGCGGGAGACTAGCTTGGGACACAGATACGCAGTATTTT. This sequence encodes CASGRLAWDTDTQYF. The rearrangement uses TRBV23-1 and TRBJ2-3; 7 nucleotides line up with TRBD2. TRBV23-1 has ORF status, its function being uncertain. J gave up 2 bases and V 8 bases, and 10 bases lay outside the gene matches. This CDR3 spans 15 amino acids.